These T cell receptor beta chains were read from a single sample in a study of blood T cell repertoires in COVID-19. Repertoires were generated with immunoSEQ multiplex PCR, while TCRdb's copy carries only in-frame clones and drops some. The table includes 250,000 or so clones, around 81% detected once. The sequenced sample was PBMCs or T cells enriched from blood (not recorded which). The receptors were gathered from a man in his fifties or sixties who had recovered from COVID-19. CDR3s include the opening cysteine and the closing phenylalanine or tryptophan.

v_call cdr3_aa
TRBV11-2 CASSLMGDTYNEQFF
TRBV20-1 CSARGGFEQYF
TRBV7-9 CASIASTTSTDTQYF
TRBV3-1/TRBV3-2 CASSPQASTDTQYF
TRBV19 CASRGTEALAQPQHF
TRBV24-1 CATSDFLPGQGETQYF
TRBV5-6 CASSYPGQSNIQYF
TRBV18 CASSPLPGTPISPLHF
TRBV5-1 CASSPRQGTPYEQYF
TRBV11-2 CASSWAGSSYNEQFF
TRBV7-3 CASSPTGRDGYTF
TRBV5-4 CASSIDRNNQPQHF
TRBV3-1/TRBV3-2 CASSQDPRSLGADRKQPQHF
TRBV6-6 CASSPLTGAYEQYF
TRBV6-2/TRBV6-3 CASSYSTGRANYGYTF